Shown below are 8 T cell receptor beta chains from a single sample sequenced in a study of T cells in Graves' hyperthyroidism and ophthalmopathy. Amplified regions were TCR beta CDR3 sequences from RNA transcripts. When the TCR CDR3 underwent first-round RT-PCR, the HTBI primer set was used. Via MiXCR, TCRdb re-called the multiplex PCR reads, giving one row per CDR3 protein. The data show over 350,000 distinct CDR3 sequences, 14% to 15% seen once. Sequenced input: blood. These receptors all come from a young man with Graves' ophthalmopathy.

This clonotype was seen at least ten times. As DNA, the CDR3 is TGTGCCAGCAGTTTAATGGGTTTTCAGCCCCAGCATTTT. Translating it yields CASSLMGFQPQHF. V is TRBV27 and J is TRBJ1-5, with D hard to call. The germline CDR1 and CDR2 sequences are MNHEY and SMNVEV (reference sequence). Trimming stripped 2 bases from V and 6 bases from J, with 8 bases between. The CDR3 has 13 amino acids.

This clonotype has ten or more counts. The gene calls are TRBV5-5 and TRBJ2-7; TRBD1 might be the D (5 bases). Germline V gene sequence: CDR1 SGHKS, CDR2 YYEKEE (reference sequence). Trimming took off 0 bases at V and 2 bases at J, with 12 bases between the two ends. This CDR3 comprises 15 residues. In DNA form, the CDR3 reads TGTGCCAGCAGCTTGGGGCAGGGAAACACCTACGAGCAGTACTTC. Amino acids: CASSLGQGNTYEQYF.

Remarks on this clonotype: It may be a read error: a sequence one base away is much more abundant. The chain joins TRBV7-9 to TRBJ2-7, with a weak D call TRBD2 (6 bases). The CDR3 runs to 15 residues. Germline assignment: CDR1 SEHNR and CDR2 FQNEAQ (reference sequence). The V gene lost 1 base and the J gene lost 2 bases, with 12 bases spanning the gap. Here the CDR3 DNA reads TGTGCCAGCAGCTTAGAAGCAGGGAGGCCCTACGAGCAGTACTTC. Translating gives CASSLEAGRPYEQYF.

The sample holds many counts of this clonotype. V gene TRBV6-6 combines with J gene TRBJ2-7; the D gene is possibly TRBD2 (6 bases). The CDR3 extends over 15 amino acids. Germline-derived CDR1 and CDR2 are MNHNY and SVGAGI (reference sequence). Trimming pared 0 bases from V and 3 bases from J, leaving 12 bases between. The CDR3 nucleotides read TGTGCCAGCAGTTACTCGGGCGGGACTTTCTACGAGCAGTACTTC. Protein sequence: CASSYSGGTFYEQYF.

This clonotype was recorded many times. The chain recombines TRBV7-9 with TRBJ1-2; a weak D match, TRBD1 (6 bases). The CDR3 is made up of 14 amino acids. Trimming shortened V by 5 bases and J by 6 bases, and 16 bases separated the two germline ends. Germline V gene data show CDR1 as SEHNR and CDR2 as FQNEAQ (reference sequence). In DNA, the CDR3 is TGTGCCAGCAGCCCAGGTGGGGGGGCTGATGGCTACACCTTC. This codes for CASSPGGGADGYTF.

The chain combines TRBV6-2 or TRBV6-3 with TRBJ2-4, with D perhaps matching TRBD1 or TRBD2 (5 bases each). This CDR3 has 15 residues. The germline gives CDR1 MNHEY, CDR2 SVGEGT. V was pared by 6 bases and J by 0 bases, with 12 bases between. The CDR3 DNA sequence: TGTGCCAGCAGCCATGGGACGTTAGCCAAAAACATTCAGTACTTC. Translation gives CASSHGTLAKNIQYF.

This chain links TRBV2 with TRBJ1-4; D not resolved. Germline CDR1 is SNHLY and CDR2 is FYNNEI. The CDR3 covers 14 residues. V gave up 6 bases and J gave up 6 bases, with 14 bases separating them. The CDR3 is CASRRNLWDEKLFF. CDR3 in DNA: TGTGCCAGCAGAAGGAACTTATGGGATGAAAAACTGTTTTTT.

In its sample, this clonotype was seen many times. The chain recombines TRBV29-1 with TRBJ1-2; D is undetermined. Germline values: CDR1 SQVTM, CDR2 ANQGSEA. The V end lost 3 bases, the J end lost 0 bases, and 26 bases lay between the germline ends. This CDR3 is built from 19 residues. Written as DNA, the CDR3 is TGCAGCGTTGATCGACCCCCAGGCACTAACCCCGGGGCTAACTATGGCTACACCTTC. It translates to CSVDRPPGTNPGANYGYTF. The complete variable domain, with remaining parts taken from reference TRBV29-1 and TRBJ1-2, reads SAVISQKPSRDICQRGTSLTIQCQVDSQVTMMFWYRQQPGQSLTLIATANQGSEATYESGFVIDKFPISRPNLTFSTLTVSNMSPEDSSIYLCSVDRPPGTNPGANYGYTFGSGTRLTVV.